Listed below are T cell receptor beta chains from one sample, sequenced in a study of blood T cell repertoires in COVID-19. Sequenced by immunoSEQ multiplex PCR; TCRdb stores in-frame clones only, minus some. The sample shows 200,000 to 250,000 clones, under 90% of them seen only once. Sequenced: peripheral blood. The receptors stem from a man in his sixties who had recovered from COVID-19. Each CDR3 is given with its conserved first and last residue. The D gene is left open where the match is weak. Only some rows state a clone size, as once, few, many or a class for expanded clones.

clone_size: .; d_call: .; v_call: TRBV6-5; j_call: TRBJ1-2; cdr3_nt: TGTGCCAGCAGAACAGGGTGGCCCAGAAATGGCTACACCTTC; cdr3_aa: CASRTGWPRNGYTF
clone_size: .; d_call: .; v_call: TRBV3-1/TRBV3-2; j_call: TRBJ1-3; cdr3_nt: TGTGCCAGCAGCCTCCTAGGAGGAACACGTGGAAACACCATATATTTT; cdr3_aa: CASSLLGGTRGNTIYF
clone_size: .; d_call: .; v_call: TRBV5-5; j_call: TRBJ2-7; cdr3_nt: TGTGCCAGCAGTAGTAAAGGGGTGTTTGGGTACTTC; cdr3_aa: CASSSKGVFGYF
clone_size: .; d_call: TRBD1; v_call: TRBV25-1; j_call: TRBJ2-5; cdr3_nt: TGTGCCAGCAGTCAACCGGGACAGGGAAAAGAGACCCAGTACTTC; cdr3_aa: CASSQPGQGKETQYF
clone_size: .; d_call: .; v_call: TRBV28; j_call: TRBJ1-3; cdr3_nt: TGTGCCACCATAGAGGCTGGCTCTGGAAACACCATATATTTT; cdr3_aa: CATIEAGSGNTIYF
clone_size: .; d_call: .; v_call: TRBV6-6; j_call: TRBJ2-7; cdr3_nt: TGTGCCAGCAGTAACCTCCTGGGGCAGAACGAGCAGTACTTC; cdr3_aa: CASSNLLGQNEQYF
clone_size: few; d_call: TRBD1; v_call: TRBV9; j_call: TRBJ2-1; cdr3_nt: TGTGCCAGCAGCGTAGTCGACAGGGGGTTTCAGTTGATCTTC; cdr3_aa: CASSVVDRGFQLIF
clone_size: .; d_call: .; v_call: TRBV7-8; j_call: TRBJ1-4; cdr3_nt: TGTGCCAGCAGCTCCGGCCGGGACAAGGGACTGTTTTTT; cdr3_aa: CASSSGRDKGLFF
clone_size: .; d_call: .; v_call: TRBV7-6; j_call: TRBJ1-6; cdr3_nt: TGTGCCAGCAGCGAACAGGGATCCTATAATTCACCCCTCCACTTT; cdr3_aa: CASSEQGSYNSPLHF
clone_size: .; d_call: .; v_call: TRBV7-9; j_call: TRBJ1-5; cdr3_nt: TGTGCCAGCAGCTCGGACAGCGTAAGCAATCAGCCCCAGCATTTT; cdr3_aa: CASSSDSVSNQPQHF
clone_size: .; d_call: TRBD2; v_call: TRBV27; j_call: TRBJ2-1; cdr3_nt: TGTGCCAGCATCCGAGCGGGGGGGCCCTACAATGAGCAGTTCTTC; cdr3_aa: CASIRAGGPYNEQFF
clone_size: once; d_call: .; v_call: TRBV18; j_call: TRBJ1-3; cdr3_nt: TGTGCCAGCTCACTACAAACCTCTGGAAACACCATATATTTT; cdr3_aa: CASSLQTSGNTIYF
clone_size: .; d_call: TRBD1; v_call: TRBV23-1; j_call: TRBJ2-7; cdr3_nt: TGCGCCAGCAGTCAACCGGGACAGGGGGCTCGGGAGCAGTACTTC; cdr3_aa: CASSQPGQGAREQYF
clone_size: .; d_call: .; v_call: TRBV7-3; j_call: TRBJ2-2; cdr3_nt: TGTGCCAGCAGCCCCATGAACACCGGGGAGCTGTTTTTT; cdr3_aa: CASSPMNTGELFF
clone_size: .; d_call: TRBD2; v_call: TRBV7-3; j_call: TRBJ2-1; cdr3_nt: TGTGCCAGCAGCCTACGACTAGCGGGGGAGATAGATGAGCAGTTCTTC; cdr3_aa: CASSLRLAGEIDEQFF
clone_size: .; d_call: .; v_call: TRBV7-9; j_call: TRBJ1-1; cdr3_nt: TGTGCCAGCACCAAGGGAGGGTCGGGCACTGAAGCTTTCTTT; cdr3_aa: CASTKGGSGTEAFF
clone_size: .; d_call: TRBD2; v_call: TRBV5-6; j_call: TRBJ2-5; cdr3_nt: TGTGCCAGCAGCAGTAAGACTAGCGGGTTCTTGAGGGAACAAGAGACCCAGTACTTC; cdr3_aa: CASSSKTSGFLREQETQYF
clone_size: once; d_call: .; v_call: TRBV19; j_call: TRBJ1-1; cdr3_nt: TGTGCCAGTAGGAGTAACTTCTTTCCGAACACTGAAGCTTTCTTT; cdr3_aa: CASRSNFFPNTEAFF
clone_size: .; d_call: .; v_call: TRBV30; j_call: TRBJ2-4; cdr3_nt: TGTGCCTGGAGTGTACTTGGTGGGGAGAAAAACATTCAGTACTTC; cdr3_aa: CAWSVLGGEKNIQYF
clone_size: .; d_call: .; v_call: TRBV27; j_call: TRBJ1-4; cdr3_nt: TGTGCCAGCAGTTTAGTGCTCAGGGGTGGTGAAAAACTGTTTTTT; cdr3_aa: CASSLVLRGGEKLFF
clone_size: .; d_call: .; v_call: TRBV5-4; j_call: TRBJ1-3; cdr3_nt: TGTGCCAGCAGTTCCTCCGGGACGGACTACTCTGGAAACACCATATATTTT; cdr3_aa: CASSSSGTDYSGNTIYF
clone_size: .; d_call: .; v_call: TRBV6-1; j_call: TRBJ1-6; cdr3_nt: TGTGCCAGCAGTGAAGGTGCATTCCAGGCACCCCTCCACTTT; cdr3_aa: CASSEGAFQAPLHF
clone_size: .; d_call: .; v_call: TRBV19; j_call: TRBJ1-2; cdr3_nt: TGTGCCAGTACCCCCGAAATATGGGGGGGAATATATGGCTACACCTTC; cdr3_aa: CASTPEIWGGIYGYTF
clone_size: .; d_call: TRBD1; v_call: TRBV4-2; j_call: TRBJ1-6; cdr3_nt: TGTGCCAGCAGCCAACCCATGGTAGGGGGCCGTTCACCCCTCCACTTT; cdr3_aa: CASSQPMVGGRSPLHF
clone_size: .; d_call: .; v_call: TRBV5-4; j_call: TRBJ1-3; cdr3_nt: TGTGCCAGCAGCTTGGGTCAGGGAGGAAACACCATATATTTT; cdr3_aa: CASSLGQGGNTIYF
clone_size: .; d_call: .; v_call: TRBV6-5; j_call: TRBJ1-6; cdr3_nt: TGTGCCAGCAGGGCCGCCCAAATTTATAATTCACCCCTCCACTTT; cdr3_aa: CASRAAQIYNSPLHF
clone_size: .; d_call: TRBD1; v_call: TRBV6-5; j_call: TRBJ1-2; cdr3_nt: TGTGCCAGCAGTTACTCCGGGACAGTTAACTATGGCTACACCTTC; cdr3_aa: CASSYSGTVNYGYTF
clone_size: .; d_call: TRBD1; v_call: TRBV6-5; j_call: TRBJ1-2; cdr3_nt: TGTGCCAGCAGTTACCTCCGGGACAGGGGGGGCGATGGCTACACCTTC; cdr3_aa: CASSYLRDRGGDGYTF
clone_size: .; d_call: TRBD1; v_call: TRBV7-2; j_call: TRBJ2-7; cdr3_nt: TGTGCCAGCAGCTTAGTAGGACAGGGGGCCTACGAGCAGTACTTC; cdr3_aa: CASSLVGQGAYEQYF
clone_size: .; d_call: TRBD1; v_call: TRBV25-1; j_call: TRBJ2-7; cdr3_nt: TGTGCCAGCAGGGGGGACAGGGAAACCTACGAGCAGTACTTC; cdr3_aa: CASRGDRETYEQYF
clone_size: .; d_call: .; v_call: TRBV11-2; j_call: TRBJ1-1; cdr3_nt: TGTGCCAGCAACTATGGGACACTTCTCATGAACACTGAAGCTTTCTTT; cdr3_aa: CASNYGTLLMNTEAFF
clone_size: .; d_call: .; v_call: TRBV5-1; j_call: TRBJ1-4; cdr3_nt: TGCGCCAGCAGCCAGGGGTCGACTAATGAAAAACTGTTTTTT; cdr3_aa: CASSQGSTNEKLFF
clone_size: .; d_call: .; v_call: TRBV5-1; j_call: TRBJ2-1; cdr3_nt: TGCGCCAGCAGCTTGGCCTCCTCCTCCCATGAGCAGTTCTTC; cdr3_aa: CASSLASSSHEQFF
clone_size: once; d_call: .; v_call: TRBV5-1; j_call: TRBJ2-2; cdr3_nt: TGCGCCAGCAGTTTAGTACAGGGGAACACCGGGGAGCTGTTTTTT; cdr3_aa: CASSLVQGNTGELFF
clone_size: .; d_call: TRBD2; v_call: TRBV14; j_call: TRBJ2-1; cdr3_nt: TGTGCCAGCAGCCAAGTTACTAGCGGGAGAAGCGAGCAGTTCTTC; cdr3_aa: CASSQVTSGRSEQFF
clone_size: .; d_call: TRBD1; v_call: TRBV28; j_call: TRBJ1-5; cdr3_nt: TGTGCCAGCAGGTCGGACAGGGTTACCAATCAGCCCCAGCATTTT; cdr3_aa: CASRSDRVTNQPQHF
clone_size: .; d_call: .; v_call: TRBV21-1; j_call: TRBJ1-1; cdr3_nt: TGTGCCAGCAGGAACCGGGGAACTGAAGCTTTCTTT; cdr3_aa: CASRNRGTEAFF
clone_size: .; d_call: .; v_call: TRBV18; j_call: TRBJ1-3; cdr3_nt: TGTGCCAGCTCACCTTCTCAGGTCTCACTCTCTGGAAACACCATATATTTT; cdr3_aa: CASSPSQVSLSGNTIYF
clone_size: .; d_call: .; v_call: TRBV5-1; j_call: TRBJ2-3; cdr3_nt: TGCGCCAGCAGCGCGGTTAAACCTAGCACAGATACGCAGTATTTT; cdr3_aa: CASSAVKPSTDTQYF